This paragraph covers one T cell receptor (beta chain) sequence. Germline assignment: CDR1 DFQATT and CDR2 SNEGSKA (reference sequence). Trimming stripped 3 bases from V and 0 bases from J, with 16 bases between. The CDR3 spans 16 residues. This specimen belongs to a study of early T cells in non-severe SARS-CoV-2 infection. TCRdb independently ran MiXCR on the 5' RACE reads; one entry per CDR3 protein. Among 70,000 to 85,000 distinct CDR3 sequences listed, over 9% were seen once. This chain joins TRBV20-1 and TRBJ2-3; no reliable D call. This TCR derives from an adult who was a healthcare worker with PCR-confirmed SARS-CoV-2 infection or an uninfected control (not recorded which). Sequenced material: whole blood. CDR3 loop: CSARKVSALSTDTQYF. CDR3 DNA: TGCAGTGCTAGGAAGGTGTCAGCATTAAGCACAGATACGCAGTATTTT.